The present TCR beta chain was sequenced within a study of PD-1 blockade in classical Hodgkin lymphoma. Brentuximab vedotin exposure varied, and every patient relapsed after autologous stem cell transplantation. Best responses fell into complete response, partial response or progressive disease. Study-wide results and caveats: According to reports, newly diagnosed patients had lower baseline TCR diversity than healthy donors, and relapsed/refractory patients had lower baseline TCR diversity still.

Clones were sequenced by immunoSEQ multiplex PCR, and TCRdb holds only the in-frame ones, with some missing. Among 84,000 or so clones, approximately 91% were seen once, and the ten largest hold approximately 2.4%. This CDR3 is 16 amino acids long. V lost 5 bases, J lost 3 bases, and 20 bases lay in between. Germline V gene lookup returns CDR1 MNHEY and CDR2 SMNVEV (reference sequence). Of note for this clone: Antigen unknown.

This specimen was peripheral blood mononuclear cells (PBMCs), taken before the second cycle of nivolumab. The sequence was collected from a human donor with classical Hodgkin lymphoma. The genes are TRBV27 and TRBJ2-7, with D possibly called TRBD1 or TRBD2 (5 bases each). The CDR3 here is CASSPSSRGAIYEQYF. The CDR3 nucleotides are TGTGCCAGCAGTCCCTCCTCTCGGGGCGCAATCTACGAGCAGTACTTC.